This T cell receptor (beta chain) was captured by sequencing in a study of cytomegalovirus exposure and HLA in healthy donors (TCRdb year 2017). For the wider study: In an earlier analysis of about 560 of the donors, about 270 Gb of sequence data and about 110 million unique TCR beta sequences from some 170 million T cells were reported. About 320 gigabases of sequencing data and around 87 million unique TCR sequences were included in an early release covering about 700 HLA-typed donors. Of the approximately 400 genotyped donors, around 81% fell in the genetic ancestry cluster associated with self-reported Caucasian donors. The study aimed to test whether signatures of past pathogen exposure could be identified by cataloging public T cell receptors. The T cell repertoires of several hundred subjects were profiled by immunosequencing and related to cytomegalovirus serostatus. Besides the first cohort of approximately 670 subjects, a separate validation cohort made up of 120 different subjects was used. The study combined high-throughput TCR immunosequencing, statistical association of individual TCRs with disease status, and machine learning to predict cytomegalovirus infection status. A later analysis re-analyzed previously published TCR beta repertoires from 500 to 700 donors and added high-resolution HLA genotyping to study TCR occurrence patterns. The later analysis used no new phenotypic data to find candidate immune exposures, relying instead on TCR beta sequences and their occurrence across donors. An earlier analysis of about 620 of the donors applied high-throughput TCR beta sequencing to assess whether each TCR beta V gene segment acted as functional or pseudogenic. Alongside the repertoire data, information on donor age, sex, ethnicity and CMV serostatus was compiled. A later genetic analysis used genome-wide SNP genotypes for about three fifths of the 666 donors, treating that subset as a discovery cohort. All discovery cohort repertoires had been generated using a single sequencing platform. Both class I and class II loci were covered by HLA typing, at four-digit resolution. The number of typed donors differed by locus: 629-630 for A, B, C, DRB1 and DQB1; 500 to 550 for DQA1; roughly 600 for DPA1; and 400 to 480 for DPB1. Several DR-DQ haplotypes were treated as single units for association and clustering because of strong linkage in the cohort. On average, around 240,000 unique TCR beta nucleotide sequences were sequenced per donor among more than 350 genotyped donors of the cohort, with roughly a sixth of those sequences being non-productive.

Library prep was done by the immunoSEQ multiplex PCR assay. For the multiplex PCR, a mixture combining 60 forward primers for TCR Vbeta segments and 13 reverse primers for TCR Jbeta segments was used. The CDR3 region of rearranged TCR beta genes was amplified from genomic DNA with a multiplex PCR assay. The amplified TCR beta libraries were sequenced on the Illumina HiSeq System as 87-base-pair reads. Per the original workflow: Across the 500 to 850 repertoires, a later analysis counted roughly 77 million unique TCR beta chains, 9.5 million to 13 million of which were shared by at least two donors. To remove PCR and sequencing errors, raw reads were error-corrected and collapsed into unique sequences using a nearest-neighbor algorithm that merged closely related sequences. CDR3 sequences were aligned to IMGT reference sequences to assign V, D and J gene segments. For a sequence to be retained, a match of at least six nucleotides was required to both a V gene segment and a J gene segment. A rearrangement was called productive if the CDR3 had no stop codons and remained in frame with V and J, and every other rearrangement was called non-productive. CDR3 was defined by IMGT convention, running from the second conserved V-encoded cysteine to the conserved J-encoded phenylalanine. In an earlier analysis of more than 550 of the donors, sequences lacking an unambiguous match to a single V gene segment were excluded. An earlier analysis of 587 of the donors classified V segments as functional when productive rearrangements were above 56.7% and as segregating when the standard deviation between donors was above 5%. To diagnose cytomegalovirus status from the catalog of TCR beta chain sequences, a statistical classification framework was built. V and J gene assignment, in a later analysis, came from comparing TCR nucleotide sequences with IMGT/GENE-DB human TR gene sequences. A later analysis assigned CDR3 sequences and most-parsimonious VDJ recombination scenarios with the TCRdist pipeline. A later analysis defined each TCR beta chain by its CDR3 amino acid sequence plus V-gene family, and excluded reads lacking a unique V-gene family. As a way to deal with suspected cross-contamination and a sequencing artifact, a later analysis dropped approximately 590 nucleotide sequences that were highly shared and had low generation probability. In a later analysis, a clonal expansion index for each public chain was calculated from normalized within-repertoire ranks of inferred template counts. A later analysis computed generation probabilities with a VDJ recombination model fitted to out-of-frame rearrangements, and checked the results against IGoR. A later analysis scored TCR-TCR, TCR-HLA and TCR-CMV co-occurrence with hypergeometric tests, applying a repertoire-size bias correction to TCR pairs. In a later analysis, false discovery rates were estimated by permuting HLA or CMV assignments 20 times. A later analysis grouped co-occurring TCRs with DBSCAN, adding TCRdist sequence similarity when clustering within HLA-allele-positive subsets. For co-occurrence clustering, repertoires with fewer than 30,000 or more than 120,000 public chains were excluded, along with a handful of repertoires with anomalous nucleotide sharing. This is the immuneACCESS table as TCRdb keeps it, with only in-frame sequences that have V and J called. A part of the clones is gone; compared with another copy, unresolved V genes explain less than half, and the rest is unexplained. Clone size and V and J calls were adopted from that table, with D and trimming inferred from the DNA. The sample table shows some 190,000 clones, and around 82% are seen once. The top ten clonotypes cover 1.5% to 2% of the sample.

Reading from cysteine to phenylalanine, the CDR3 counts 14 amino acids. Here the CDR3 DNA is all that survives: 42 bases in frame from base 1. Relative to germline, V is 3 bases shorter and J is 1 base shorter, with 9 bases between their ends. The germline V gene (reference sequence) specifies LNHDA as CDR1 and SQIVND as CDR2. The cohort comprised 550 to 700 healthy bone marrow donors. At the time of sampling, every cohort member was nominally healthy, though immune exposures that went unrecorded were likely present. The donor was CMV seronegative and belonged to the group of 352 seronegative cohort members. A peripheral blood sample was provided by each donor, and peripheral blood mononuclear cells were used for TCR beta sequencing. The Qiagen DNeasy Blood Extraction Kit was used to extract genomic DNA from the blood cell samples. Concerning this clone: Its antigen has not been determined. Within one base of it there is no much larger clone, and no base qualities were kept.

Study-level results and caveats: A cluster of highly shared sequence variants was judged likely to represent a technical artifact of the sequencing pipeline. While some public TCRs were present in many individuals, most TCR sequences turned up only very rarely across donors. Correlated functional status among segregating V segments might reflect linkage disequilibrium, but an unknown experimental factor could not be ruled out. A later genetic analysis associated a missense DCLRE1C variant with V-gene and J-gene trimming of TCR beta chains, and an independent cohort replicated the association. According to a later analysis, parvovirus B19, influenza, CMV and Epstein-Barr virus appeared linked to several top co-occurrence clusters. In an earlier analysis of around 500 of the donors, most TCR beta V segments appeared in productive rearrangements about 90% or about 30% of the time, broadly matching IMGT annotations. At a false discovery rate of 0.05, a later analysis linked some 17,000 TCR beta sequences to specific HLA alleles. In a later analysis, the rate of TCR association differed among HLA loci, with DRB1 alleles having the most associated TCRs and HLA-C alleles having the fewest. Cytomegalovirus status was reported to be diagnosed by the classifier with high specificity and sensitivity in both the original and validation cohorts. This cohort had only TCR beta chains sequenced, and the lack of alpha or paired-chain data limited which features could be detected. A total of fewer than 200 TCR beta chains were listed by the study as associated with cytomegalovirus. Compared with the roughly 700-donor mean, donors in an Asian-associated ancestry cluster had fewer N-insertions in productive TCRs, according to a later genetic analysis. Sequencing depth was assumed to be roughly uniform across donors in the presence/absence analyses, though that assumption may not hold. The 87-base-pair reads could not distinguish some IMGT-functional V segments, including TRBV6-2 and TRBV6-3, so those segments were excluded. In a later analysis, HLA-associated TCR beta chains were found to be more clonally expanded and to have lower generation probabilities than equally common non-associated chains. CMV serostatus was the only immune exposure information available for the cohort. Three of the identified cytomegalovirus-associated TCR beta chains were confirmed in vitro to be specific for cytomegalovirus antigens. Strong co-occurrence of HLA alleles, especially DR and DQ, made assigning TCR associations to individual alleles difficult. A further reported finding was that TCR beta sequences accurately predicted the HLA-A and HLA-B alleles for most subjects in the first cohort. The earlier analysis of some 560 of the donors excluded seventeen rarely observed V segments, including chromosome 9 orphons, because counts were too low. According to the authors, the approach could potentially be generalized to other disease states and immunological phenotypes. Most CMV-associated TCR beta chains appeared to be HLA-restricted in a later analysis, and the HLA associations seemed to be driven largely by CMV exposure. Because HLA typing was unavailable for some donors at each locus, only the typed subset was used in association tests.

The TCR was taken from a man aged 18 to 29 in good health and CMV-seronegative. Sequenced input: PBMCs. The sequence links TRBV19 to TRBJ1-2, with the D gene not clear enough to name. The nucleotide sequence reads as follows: TGTGCCAGTAGTATTCGTGGAGTTAACTATGGCTACACCTTC. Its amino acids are CASSIRGVNYGYTF.